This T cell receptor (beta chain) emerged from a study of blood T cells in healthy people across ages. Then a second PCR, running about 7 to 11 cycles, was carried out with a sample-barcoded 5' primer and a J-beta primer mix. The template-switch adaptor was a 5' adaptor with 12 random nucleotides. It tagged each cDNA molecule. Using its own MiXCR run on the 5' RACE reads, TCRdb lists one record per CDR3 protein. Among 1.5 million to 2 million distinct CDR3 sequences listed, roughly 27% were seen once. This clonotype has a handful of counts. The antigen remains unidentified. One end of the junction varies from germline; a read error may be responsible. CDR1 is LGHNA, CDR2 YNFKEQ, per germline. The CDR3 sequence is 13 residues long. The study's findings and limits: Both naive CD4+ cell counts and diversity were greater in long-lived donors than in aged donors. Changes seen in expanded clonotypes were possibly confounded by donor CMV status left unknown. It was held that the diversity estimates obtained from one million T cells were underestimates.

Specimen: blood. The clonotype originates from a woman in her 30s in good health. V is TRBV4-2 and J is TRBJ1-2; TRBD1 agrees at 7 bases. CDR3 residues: CAGSTGTDYGYTF. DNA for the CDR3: TGTGCCGGCAGCACCGGGACAGATTATGGCTACACCTTC.